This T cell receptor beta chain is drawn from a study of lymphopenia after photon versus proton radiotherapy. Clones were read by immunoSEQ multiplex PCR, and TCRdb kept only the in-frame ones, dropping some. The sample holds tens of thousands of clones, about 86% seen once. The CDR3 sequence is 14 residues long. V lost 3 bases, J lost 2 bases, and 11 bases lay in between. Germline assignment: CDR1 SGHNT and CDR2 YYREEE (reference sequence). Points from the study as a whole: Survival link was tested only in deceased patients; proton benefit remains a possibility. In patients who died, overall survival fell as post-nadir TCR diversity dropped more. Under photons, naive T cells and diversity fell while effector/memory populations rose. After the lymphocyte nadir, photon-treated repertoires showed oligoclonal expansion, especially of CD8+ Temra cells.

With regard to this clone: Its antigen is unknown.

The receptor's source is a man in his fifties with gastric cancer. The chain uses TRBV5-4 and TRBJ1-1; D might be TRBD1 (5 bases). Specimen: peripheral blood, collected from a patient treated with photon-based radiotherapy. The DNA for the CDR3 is TGTGCCAGCAGCTCCGCGGGGGGAAACACTGAAGCTTTCTTT. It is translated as CASSSAGGNTEAFF.